This TCR beta chain was documented in a study of cytomegalovirus exposure and HLA in healthy donors. The study, taken as a whole, reports: Most observed TCR sequences were rare, whereas some public TCRs were detected in many donors. It was taken for granted in presence/absence analyses that sequencing depth across donors was roughly uniform.

This clone has only a few counts. Its antigen is undetermined. PCR was performed using 60 Vbeta and 13 Jbeta primers. TCRdb's copy holds only in-frame clones and misses some; the assay was immunoSEQ multiplex PCR. The sample records around 180,000 clones, about four fifths being singletons. V trimming: 7 bases; J trimming: 4 bases; junction bases outside the gene matches: 10. CDR1 is MNHNS and CDR2 is SASEGT in the germline V gene. The CDR3 covers 15 residues. Donors likely had unrecorded immune exposures despite being nominally healthy when sampled. The material sequenced was PBMCs. The receptor was isolated from a man aged 30 to 39 in good health and CMV-seropositive. The chain employs TRBV6-1 and TRBJ2-3; 8 bases align to TRBD2. The CDR3 sequence is CASTKQTGGADTQYF. DNA for the CDR3: TGTGCCAGCACCAAGCAAACGGGGGGGGCAGATACGCAGTATTTT.